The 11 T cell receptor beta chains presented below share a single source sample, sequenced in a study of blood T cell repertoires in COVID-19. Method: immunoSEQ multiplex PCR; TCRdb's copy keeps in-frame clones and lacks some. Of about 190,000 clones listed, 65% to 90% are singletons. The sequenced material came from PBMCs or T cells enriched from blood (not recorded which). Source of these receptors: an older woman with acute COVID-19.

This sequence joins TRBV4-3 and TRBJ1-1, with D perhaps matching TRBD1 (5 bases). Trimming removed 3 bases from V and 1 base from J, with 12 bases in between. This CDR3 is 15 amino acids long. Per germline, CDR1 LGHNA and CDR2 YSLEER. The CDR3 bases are TGCGCCAGCAGCCAGAGGGGACTCAAGAACACTGAAGCTTTCTTT. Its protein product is CASSQRGLKNTEAFF.

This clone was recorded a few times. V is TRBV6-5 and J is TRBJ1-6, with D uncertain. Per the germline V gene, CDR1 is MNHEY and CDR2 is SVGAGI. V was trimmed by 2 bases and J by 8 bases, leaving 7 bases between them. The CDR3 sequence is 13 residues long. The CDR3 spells CASSYEADSPLHF. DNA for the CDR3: TGTGCCAGCAGTTACGAAGCCGATTCACCCCTCCACTTT.

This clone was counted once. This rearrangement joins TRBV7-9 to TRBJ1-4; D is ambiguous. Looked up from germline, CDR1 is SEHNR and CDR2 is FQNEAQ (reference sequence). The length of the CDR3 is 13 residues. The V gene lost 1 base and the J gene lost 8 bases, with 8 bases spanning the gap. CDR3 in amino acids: CASSLGSPEKLFF. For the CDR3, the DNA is TGTGCCAGCAGCTTAGGGAGCCCCGAAAAACTGTTTTTT.

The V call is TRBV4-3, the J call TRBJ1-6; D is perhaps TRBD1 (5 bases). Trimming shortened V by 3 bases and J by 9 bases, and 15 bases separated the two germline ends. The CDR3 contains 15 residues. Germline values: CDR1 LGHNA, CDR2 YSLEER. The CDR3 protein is CASSHQVQGASPLHF. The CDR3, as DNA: TGCGCCAGCAGCCACCAGGTCCAGGGCGCTTCACCCCTCCACTTT.

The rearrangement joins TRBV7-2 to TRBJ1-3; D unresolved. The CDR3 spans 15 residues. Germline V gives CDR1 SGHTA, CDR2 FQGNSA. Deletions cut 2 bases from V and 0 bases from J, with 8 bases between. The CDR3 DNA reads TGTGCCAGCAGCTTATCATGGAGCTCTGGAAACACCATATATTTT. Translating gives CASSLSWSSGNTIYF.

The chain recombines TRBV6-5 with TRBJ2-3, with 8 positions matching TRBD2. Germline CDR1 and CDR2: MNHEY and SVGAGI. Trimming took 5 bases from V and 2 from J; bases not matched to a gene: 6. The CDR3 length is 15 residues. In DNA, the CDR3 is TGTGCCAGCAGTACCCGACTAGCGACCACAGATACGCAGTATTTT. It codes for CASSTRLATTDTQYF.

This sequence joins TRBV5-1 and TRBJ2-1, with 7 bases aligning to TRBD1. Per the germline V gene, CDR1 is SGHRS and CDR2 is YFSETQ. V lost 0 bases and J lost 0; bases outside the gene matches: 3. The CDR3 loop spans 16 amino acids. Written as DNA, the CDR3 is TGCGCCAGCAGCTTGGGAGGGGACAGCTCCTACAATGAGCAGTTCTTC. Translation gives CASSLGGDSSYNEQFF.

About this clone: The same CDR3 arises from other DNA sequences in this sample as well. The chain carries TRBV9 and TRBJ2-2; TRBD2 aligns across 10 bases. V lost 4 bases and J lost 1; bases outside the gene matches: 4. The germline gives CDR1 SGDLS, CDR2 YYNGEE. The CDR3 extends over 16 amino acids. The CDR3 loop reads CASSPWTSGNTGELFF. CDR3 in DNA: TGTGCCAGCAGCCCCTGGACTAGCGGGAACACCGGGGAGCTGTTTTTT.

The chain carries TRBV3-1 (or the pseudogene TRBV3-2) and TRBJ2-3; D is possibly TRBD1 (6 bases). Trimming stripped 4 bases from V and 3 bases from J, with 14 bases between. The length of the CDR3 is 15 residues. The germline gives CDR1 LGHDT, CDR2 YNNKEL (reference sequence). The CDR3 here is CASSPGHLGTDTQYF. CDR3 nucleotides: TGTGCCAGCAGCCCGGGACATTTGGGGACAGATACGCAGTATTTT.

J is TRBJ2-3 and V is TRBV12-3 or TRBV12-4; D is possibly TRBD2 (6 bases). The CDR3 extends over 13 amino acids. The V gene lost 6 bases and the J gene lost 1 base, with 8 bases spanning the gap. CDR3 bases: TGTGCCAGCAGGTCTAGCGGCACAGATACGCAGTATTTT. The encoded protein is CASRSSGTDTQYF.

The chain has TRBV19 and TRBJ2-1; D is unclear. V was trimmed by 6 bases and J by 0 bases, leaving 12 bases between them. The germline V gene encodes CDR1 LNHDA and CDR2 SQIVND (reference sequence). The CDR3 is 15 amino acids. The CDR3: CASRQIWASYNEQFF. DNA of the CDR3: TGTGCCAGTAGGCAGATATGGGCCTCCTACAATGAGCAGTTCTTC.